This TCR beta chain was recovered during a study of PD-1 blockade in classical Hodgkin lymphoma. Some clones are missing from TCRdb's copy, which holds only in-frame ones; the method was immunoSEQ multiplex PCR. The sample has approximately 25,000 clones; approximately 68% are singletons. For this clone: Antigen unknown.

V dropped 8 bases and J dropped 4 bases, with 14 bases sitting between them. Germline CDR1 reads MNHNY; CDR2 reads SVGAGI (reference sequence). The CDR3 is 13 amino acids. Overall study findings and caveats: Before treatment, TCR diversity in newly diagnosed patients was reportedly lower than in healthy donors. Complete responders had baseline diversity similar to newly diagnosed patients. Among the patients, those starting nivolumab under 1 year after ASCT were excluded. There was a significant rise in CD4+ TCR diversity by C4D1, with no such rise for CD8+.

Time point defined: cycle 4 day 1 (C4D1), after 6 weeks of nivolumab. All patients relapsed after autologous stem cell transplantation, and brentuximab vedotin exposure varied. This clonotype was sampled from a human donor with classical Hodgkin lymphoma. Sequenced material: peripheral blood mononuclear cells (PBMCs), taken before the fourth cycle of nivolumab. The chain joins TRBV6-6 to TRBJ1-2; D call uncertain. CDR3 amino acids: CASGDHRGYGYTF. In DNA, the CDR3 is TGTGCCAGCGGCGATCACAGAGGCTATGGCTACACCTTC.